This T cell receptor (beta chain) derives from a study of blood T cell repertoires in COVID-19. Whole-study context: There were acute and convalescent COVID-19 samples, and they came from the United States, Italy and Spain. PBMCs, B-cell-depleted T cells, or T cells were the source of the cDNA or gDNA that made up the material.

Germline CDR1 LGHNA, CDR2 YNFKEQ. Trimming took off 0 bases at V and 5 bases at J, with 10 bases between the two ends. The CDR3 runs to 14 residues. Original methodology: Using reference gene primer amplification, nucleated cell counts were estimated. The method was immunoSEQ multiplex PCR; TCRdb's version includes in-frame clones alone and lacks a portion of them. D and trimming were read from the DNA, whereas the V and J calls and clone size are those reported in that table. This table holds 200,000 to 300,000 clones, approximately 80% found once. This chain links TRBV4-2 with TRBJ2-5, with D perhaps matching TRBD2 (6 bases). The sample comprised peripheral blood. This clonotype was obtained from a man in his sixties with acute or convalescent COVID-19. The CDR3 sequence is CASSQDGGSETQYF. The CDR3 nucleotides read TGTGCCAGCAGCCAAGACGGGGGTTCGGAGACCCAGTACTTC.